This paragraph reports one TCR beta chain. The data belong to a study of cytomegalovirus exposure and HLA in healthy donors. This CDR3 has 16 amino acids. Looked up from germline, CDR1 is MDHEN and CDR2 is SYDVKM. The V and J ends lost 6 bases and 4 bases, in that order; junction bases with no gene match: 10. PCR used 60 Vbeta primers and 13 Jbeta primers. Assay used: immunoSEQ multiplex PCR; TCRdb lists only in-frame clones, some missing. The repertoire holds about 35,000 clones, with around 84% as singletons. This chain links TRBV28 with TRBJ1-4; TRBD1 matches at 8 bases. Sequencing input: PBMCs. This clonotype was obtained from a woman aged 18 to 35 in good health and CMV-seronegative. The CDR3: CASSKEQGGCNEKLFF. Here the CDR3 DNA reads TGTGCCAGCAGCAAAGAACAGGGGGGTTGTAATGAAAAACTGTTTTTT.